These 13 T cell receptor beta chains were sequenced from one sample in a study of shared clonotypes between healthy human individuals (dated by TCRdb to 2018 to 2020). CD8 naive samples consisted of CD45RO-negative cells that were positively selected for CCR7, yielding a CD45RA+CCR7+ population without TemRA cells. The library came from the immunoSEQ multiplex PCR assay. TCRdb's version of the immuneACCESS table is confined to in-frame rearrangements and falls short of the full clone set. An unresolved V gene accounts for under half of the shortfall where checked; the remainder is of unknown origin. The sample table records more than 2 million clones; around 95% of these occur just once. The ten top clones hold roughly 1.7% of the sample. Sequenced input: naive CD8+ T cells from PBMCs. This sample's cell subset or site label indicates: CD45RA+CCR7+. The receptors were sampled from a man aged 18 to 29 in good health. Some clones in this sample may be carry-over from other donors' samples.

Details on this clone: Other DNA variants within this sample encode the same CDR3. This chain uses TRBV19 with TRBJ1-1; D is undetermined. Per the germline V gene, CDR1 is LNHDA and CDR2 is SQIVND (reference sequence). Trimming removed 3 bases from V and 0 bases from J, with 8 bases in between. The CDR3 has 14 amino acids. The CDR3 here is CASSIGSMNTEAFF. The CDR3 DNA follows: TGTGCCAGTAGTATCGGGAGCATGAACACTGAAGCTTTCTTT. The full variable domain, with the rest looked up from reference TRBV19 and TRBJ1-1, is DGGITQSPKYLFRKEGQNVTLSCEQNLNHDAMYWYRQDPGQGLRLIYYSQIVNDFQKGDIAEGYSVSREKKESFPLTVTSAQKNPTAFYLCASSIGSMNTEAFFGQGTRLTVV.

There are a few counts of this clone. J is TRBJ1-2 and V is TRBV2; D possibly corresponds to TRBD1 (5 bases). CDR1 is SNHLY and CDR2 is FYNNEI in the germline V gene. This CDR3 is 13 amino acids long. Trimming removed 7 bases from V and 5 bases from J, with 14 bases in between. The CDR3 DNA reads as TGTGCCAGCAAGGGGCCTGAGGGGTATGGCTACACCTTC. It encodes CASKGPEGYGYTF.

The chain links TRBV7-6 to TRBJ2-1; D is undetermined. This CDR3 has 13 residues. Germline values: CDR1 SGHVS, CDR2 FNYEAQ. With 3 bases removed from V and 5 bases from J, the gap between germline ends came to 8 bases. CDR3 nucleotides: TGTGCCAGCAGCTTTAGGGTCCACAATGAGCAGTTCTTC. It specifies CASSFRVHNEQFF.

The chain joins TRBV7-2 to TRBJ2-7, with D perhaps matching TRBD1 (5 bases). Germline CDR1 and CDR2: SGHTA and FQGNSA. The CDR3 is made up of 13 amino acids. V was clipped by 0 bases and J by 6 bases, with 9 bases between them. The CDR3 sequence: CASSLAQGSEQYF. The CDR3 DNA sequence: TGTGCCAGCAGCTTAGCGCAGGGCTCCGAGCAGTACTTC.

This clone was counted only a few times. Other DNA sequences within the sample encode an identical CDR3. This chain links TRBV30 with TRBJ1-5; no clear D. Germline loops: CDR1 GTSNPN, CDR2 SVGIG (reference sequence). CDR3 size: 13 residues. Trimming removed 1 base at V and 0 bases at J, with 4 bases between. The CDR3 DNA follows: TGTGCCTGGAGTGGGAGTAGCAATCAGCCCCAGCATTTT. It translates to CAWSGSSNQPQHF.

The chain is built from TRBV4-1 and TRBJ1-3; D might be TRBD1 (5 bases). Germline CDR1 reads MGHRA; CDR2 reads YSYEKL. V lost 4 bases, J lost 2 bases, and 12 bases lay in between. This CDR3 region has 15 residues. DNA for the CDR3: TGCGCCAGCAGCCTCGGGACCCTGGCTGGAAACACCATATATTTT. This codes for CASSLGTLAGNTIYF.

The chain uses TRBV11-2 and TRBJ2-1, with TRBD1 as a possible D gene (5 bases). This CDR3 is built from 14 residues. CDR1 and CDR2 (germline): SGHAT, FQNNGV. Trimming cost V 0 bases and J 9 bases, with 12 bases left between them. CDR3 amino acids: CASSLDKRRGEQFF. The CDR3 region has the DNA TGTGCCAGCAGCTTAGATAAGAGAAGGGGTGAGCAGTTCTTC.

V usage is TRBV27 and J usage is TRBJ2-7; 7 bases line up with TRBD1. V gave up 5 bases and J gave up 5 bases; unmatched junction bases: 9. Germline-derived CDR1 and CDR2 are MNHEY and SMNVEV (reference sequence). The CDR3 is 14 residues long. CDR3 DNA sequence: TGTGCCAGCAGTCCCTGGACAGGCGGCAACGAGCAGTACTTC. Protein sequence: CASSPWTGGNEQYF.

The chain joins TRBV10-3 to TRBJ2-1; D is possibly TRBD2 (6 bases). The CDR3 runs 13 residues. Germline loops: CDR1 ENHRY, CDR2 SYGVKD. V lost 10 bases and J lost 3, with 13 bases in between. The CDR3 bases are TGTGCCAGTGGGACTGACATCTACAATGAGCAGTTCTTC. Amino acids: CASGTDIYNEQFF.

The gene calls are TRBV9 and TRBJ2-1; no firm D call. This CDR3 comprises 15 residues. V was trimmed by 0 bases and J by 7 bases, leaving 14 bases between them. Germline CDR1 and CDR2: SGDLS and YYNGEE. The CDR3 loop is CASSVEGSLVNEQFF. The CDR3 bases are TGTGCCAGCAGCGTAGAGGGTAGTCTAGTTAATGAGCAGTTCTTC. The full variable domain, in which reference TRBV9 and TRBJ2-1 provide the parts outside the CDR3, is DSGVTQTPKHLITATGQRVTLRCSPRSGDLSVYWYQQSLDQGLQFLIQYYNGEERAKGNILERFSAQQFPDLHSELNLSSLELGDSALYFCASSVEGSLVNEQFFGPGTRLTVL.

CDR3 sequence: CASNTGSGTDTQYF. The CDR3 DNA reads as TGTGCCAGCAATACAGGCAGCGGCACAGATACGCAGTATTTT. V is TRBV13 and J is TRBJ2-3; TRBD1 is a possible D gene (5 bases). The length of the CDR3 is 14 residues. Between the trimmed V and J ends, which lost 7 bases and 1 base, there was a span of 12 bases. In germline, CDR1 is PRHDT, CDR2 FYEKMQ (reference sequence).

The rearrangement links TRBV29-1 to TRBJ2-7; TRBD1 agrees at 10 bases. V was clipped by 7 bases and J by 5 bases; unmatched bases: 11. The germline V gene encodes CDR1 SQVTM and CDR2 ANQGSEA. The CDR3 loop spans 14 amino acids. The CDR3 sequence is CSATDRGRLDEQYF. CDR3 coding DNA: TGCAGCGCAACCGACAGGGGGCGCTTGGACGAGCAGTACTTC.

This chain's CDR3 is CASSQTSGYGTQYF. The CDR3 nucleotides read TGTGCCAGCAGTCAAACTAGCGGGTATGGGACCCAGTACTTC. The chain has TRBV28 and TRBJ2-5, with TRBD2 matching 9 bases. The CDR3 is made up of 14 amino acids. Unmatched junction bases numbered 8, after V lost 5 bases and J lost 7 bases. Germline V CDR1 and CDR2: MDHEN, SYDVKM.